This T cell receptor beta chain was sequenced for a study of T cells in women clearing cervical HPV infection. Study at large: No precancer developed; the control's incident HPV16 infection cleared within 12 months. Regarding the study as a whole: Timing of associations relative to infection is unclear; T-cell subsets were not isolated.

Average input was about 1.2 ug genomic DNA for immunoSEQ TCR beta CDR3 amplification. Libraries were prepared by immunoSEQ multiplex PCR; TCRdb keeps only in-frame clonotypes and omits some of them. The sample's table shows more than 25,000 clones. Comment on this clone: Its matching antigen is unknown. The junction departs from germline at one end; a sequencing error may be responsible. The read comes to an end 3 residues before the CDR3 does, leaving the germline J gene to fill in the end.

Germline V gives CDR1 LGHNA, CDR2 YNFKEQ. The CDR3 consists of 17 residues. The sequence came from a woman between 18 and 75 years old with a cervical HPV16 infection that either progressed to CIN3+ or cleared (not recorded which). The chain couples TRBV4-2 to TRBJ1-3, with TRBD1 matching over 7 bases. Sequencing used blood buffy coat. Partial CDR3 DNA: TGCGCCAGCAGCCCCACGACAGGGCGTAGCTCTGGAAACACC. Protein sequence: CASSPTTGRSSGNT. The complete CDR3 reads CASSPTTGRSSGNTIYF.